Listed below are T cell receptor beta chains from one sample, sequenced in a study of T cells in Graves' hyperthyroidism and ophthalmopathy. TCRdb re-called the multiplex PCR reads through MiXCR, storing one row per CDR3 protein. The sample lists approximately 400,000 distinct CDR3 sequences, roughly 14% occurring once. Sequencing was done on a sample of blood. These TCRs come from a woman between 18 and 30 years old with Graves' hyperthyroidism that later progressed to Graves' ophthalmopathy. The CDR3 runs from the conserved cysteine through the conserved F or W. Each record gives: clone size, V gene, D gene, J gene, CDR3 protein, CDR3 DNA. The D gene is left open where the match is weak. Size values are once, few and many counts, or a class for expanded clones, and some rows have none.

clone size: many; V gene: TRBV4-2; D gene: NA; J gene: TRBJ1-2; CDR3 protein: CASSQDPEANYGYTF; CDR3 DNA: TGTGCCAGCAGCCAAGATCCGGAAGCTAACTATGGCTACACCTTC
clone size: NA; V gene: TRBV15; D gene: NA; J gene: TRBJ1-4; CDR3 protein: CATSSYRLNEKLFF; CDR3 DNA: TGTGCCACCAGCAGTTACAGGCTAAATGAAAAACTGTTTTTT
clone size: NA; V gene: TRBV29-1; D gene: TRBD2; J gene: TRBJ2-1; CDR3 protein: CSVGPGLAGYNEQFF; CDR3 DNA: TGCAGCGTTGGACCGGGACTAGCGGGTTACAATGAGCAGTTCTTC
clone size: NA; V gene: TRBV20-1; D gene: TRBD1; J gene: TRBJ1-6; CDR3 protein: CSARDRKDRARDSPLHF; CDR3 DNA: TGCAGTGCTAGAGATCGCAAAGACAGGGCGAGGGATTCACCCCTCCACTTT
clone size: few; V gene: TRBV9; D gene: NA; J gene: TRBJ2-1; CDR3 protein: CASSSRIGQGGNEQFF; CDR3 DNA: TGTGCCAGCAGCTCCCGGATTGGCCAGGGGGGCAATGAGCAGTTCTTC
clone size: many; V gene: TRBV29-1; D gene: TRBD1; J gene: TRBJ2-1; CDR3 protein: CSVEKTGTGGRGNEQFF; CDR3 DNA: TGCAGCGTTGAAAAGACGGGGACAGGGGGACGGGGCAATGAGCAGTTCTTC
clone size: few; V gene: TRBV6-2/TRBV6-3; D gene: NA; J gene: TRBJ2-4; CDR3 protein: CASSYREPDGIQYF; CDR3 DNA: TGTGCCAGCAGTTACAGGGAACCGGATGGCATTCAGTACTTC
clone size: few; V gene: TRBV7-8; D gene: NA; J gene: TRBJ2-1; CDR3 protein: CASQAGRWVRWGSTNNEQFF; CDR3 DNA: TGTGCCAGCCAAGCAGGCAGGTGGGTCCGCTGGGGATCTACTAACAATGAGCAGTTCTTC
clone size: NA; V gene: TRBV7-6; D gene: TRBD1; J gene: TRBJ2-7; CDR3 protein: CASSFRTGSYEQYF; CDR3 DNA: TGTGCCAGCAGCTTTAGGACAGGCTCCTACGAGCAGTACTTC
clone size: NA; V gene: TRBV6-2/TRBV6-3; D gene: NA; J gene: TRBJ2-6; CDR3 protein: CASSGWPRGANVLTF; CDR3 DNA: TGTGCCAGCAGTGGGTGGCCGCGTGGGGCCAACGTCCTGACTTTC
clone size: many; V gene: TRBV4-1; D gene: NA; J gene: TRBJ2-3; CDR3 protein: CASSQDREVPSTDTQYF; CDR3 DNA: TGCGCCAGCAGCCAAGATAGAGAGGTTCCCAGCACAGATACGCAGTATTTT
clone size: NA; V gene: TRBV6-1; D gene: NA; J gene: TRBJ1-2; CDR3 protein: CASRTTGEGDSDYGYTF; CDR3 DNA: TGTGCCAGCAGGACGACCGGCGAGGGAGACTCAGACTATGGCTACACCTTC
clone size: many; V gene: TRBV20-1; D gene: TRBD1; J gene: TRBJ1-1; CDR3 protein: CSARDPRTGPNTEAFF; CDR3 DNA: TGCAGTGCTAGAGATCCACGGACAGGACCGAACACTGAAGCTTTCTTT
clone size: many; V gene: TRBV27; D gene: NA; J gene: TRBJ2-1; CDR3 protein: CASNPYGDTSSYNEQFF; CDR3 DNA: TGTGCCAGCAACCCCTATGGGGACACGAGCTCCTACAATGAGCAGTTCTTC
clone size: NA; V gene: TRBV20-1; D gene: NA; J gene: TRBJ2-1; CDR3 protein: CSALRDRDYNEQFF; CDR3 DNA: TGCAGTGCTCTCCGGGACCGTGACTACAATGAGCAGTTCTTC
clone size: many; V gene: TRBV3-1; D gene: NA; J gene: TRBJ1-1; CDR3 protein: CASSRTPSVTEAFF; CDR3 DNA: TGTGCCAGCAGCCGAACTCCATCGGTCACTGAAGCTTTCTTT
clone size: NA; V gene: TRBV7-8; D gene: TRBD1; J gene: TRBJ2-6; CDR3 protein: CASNRFPGQGSGANVLTF; CDR3 DNA: TGTGCCAGCAACCGATTCCCGGGACAGGGCTCTGGGGCCAACGTCCTGACTTTC
clone size: NA; V gene: TRBV27; D gene: NA; J gene: TRBJ1-5; CDR3 protein: CASSLTGRGNQPQHF; CDR3 DNA: TGTGCCAGCAGTTTAACTGGGCGCGGCAATCAGCCCCAGCATTTT
clone size: few; V gene: TRBV7-8; D gene: NA; J gene: TRBJ1-4; CDR3 protein: CASSLGGREKLFF; CDR3 DNA: TGTGCCAGCAGCTTAGGGGGGAGAGAAAAACTGTTTTTT
clone size: NA; V gene: TRBV20-1; D gene: TRBD2; J gene: TRBJ2-7; CDR3 protein: CSARGASGRAGSSYEQYF; CDR3 DNA: TGCAGTGCTAGAGGGGCTAGCGGGAGGGCCGGGAGCTCCTACGAGCAGTACTTC
clone size: many; V gene: TRBV6-1; D gene: TRBD1; J gene: TRBJ1-5; CDR3 protein: CASTLTGSRRNQPQHF; CDR3 DNA: TGTGCCAGTACACTGACAGGGTCTAGGCGCAATCAGCCCCAGCATTTT
clone size: NA; V gene: TRBV14; D gene: NA; J gene: TRBJ2-7; CDR3 protein: CASSQPGRAYEQYF; CDR3 DNA: TGTGCCAGCAGCCAACCCGGACGGGCCTACGAGCAGTACTTC